This TCR beta chain was recorded in a study of T cells in localized non-small cell lung cancer (dated by TCRdb to 2020 to 2021). About the study as a whole: Comparing tumors with uninvolved tumor-adjacent lungs, the study looked at the T cell repertoires of about 240 patients with early-stage NSCLC. NSCLC patients had a mean age of roughly 66 years, and around 140 were male and around 110 female. The cohort was made up of some 240 treatment-naive NSCLC patients whose localized lung tumors had been resected. The research as a whole found: The highest T cell clonality was observed in uninvolved tumor-adjacent lung, where clonality exceeded that of tumor, suggesting that antigenic responses were more focused in uninvolved tumor-adjacent lung. A median of about 61 of the top 100 tumor clones turned up in the paired uninvolved adjacent lung, and some 27 of those clones also ranked among the top 100 of that same adjacent lung. Because multi-region tumor sequencing was not performed, intratumor heterogeneity could not be ruled out. Since the design was exploratory, TCR variables were selected using unadjusted p-values with no false-discovery rate correction. Longer overall survival was associated with higher T cell density in blood, whereas shorter survival was associated with higher clonality in adjacent lung.

At diagnosis, peripheral blood, uninvolved tumor-adjacent lung and tumor were collected and were preserved as a mix of fresh-frozen and FFPE material. This clone came up a few times. No antigen is known for it. No base-level quality is on record; no much larger clone is a single base apart. TCR beta CDR3 regions were sequenced from DNA using the immunoSEQ Assay. Per the source publication's procedure: To compute T cell density, TCR beta template counts were normalized to usable DNA, which was estimated by amplifying housekeeping genes. Richness was estimated using the preseqR package, with extrapolation to 400,000 templates for PBMC samples and to 120,000 templates for tissue samples. Clonality was defined by subtracting Pielou's evenness from one. Tissue-enriched TCRs were identified through differential abundance testing performed on productive amino-acid clonotypes, with a minimum total count of 5 and an alpha of 0.1. The Jaccard Index and the Morisita Overlap Index were used to measure how much the repertoires overlapped between compartments. GLIPH grouped TCR beta CDR3s together with public tetramer-defined viral CDR3s, and a viral motif had to include at least three viral sequences and show V-gene enrichment. Here the immuneACCESS table is served through TCRdb, limited to in-frame sequences with V and J called. Missing clones are a known gap in these copies; in checked studies unresolved V genes cover under half, and the rest lacks a known reason. That table supplies the V and J calls and clone size; D and trimming were determined from the DNA. For this sample the table gives 4,500 or so clones, of which approximately 21% were detected only once. 4% to 6% of the sample rests with the top ten.

CDR1 MNHGY and CDR2 SAAAGT were looked up in the germline V gene. The CDR3 spans 13 residues, from the cysteine through the phenylalanine. The only DNA kept is the CDR3, 39 bases in frame from the first base. Deletion took 10 bases off V and 2 bases off J, with a span of 15 bases between the germline ends. The source material was lung tumor tissue, sampled before any cancer treatment. The TCR sequence derives from a female donor older than 55 with stage I lung adenocarcinoma. The rearranged segments are TRBV6-8 and TRBJ2-7; the D gene is not confidently resolved. The CDR3 reads CAIRPDGTYEQYF. The bases read TGTGCCATCAGGCCGGACGGAACCTACGAGCAGTACTTC.